This TCR beta chain was captured in a study of beta chain features in type 1 diabetes (dated 2018 in TCRdb). About the investigation overall: Mean age, gender distribution, total cell number and subset yield did not differ between patients and healthy donors. Naive and central memory subsets were obtained from all 30 or so donors, but regulatory and stem cell-like memory subsets were isolated from only 8 patients and 8 healthy donors. The study compared TCRB repertoires of sorted circulating CD4+ T cell subsets between recently diagnosed type 1 diabetes patients and matched healthy donors. A total of around 110,000,000 sorted cells were examined across all samples, and RNA yield correlated strongly with the number of cells per subset. Overall results and qualifications from the work: A moderate but significant shortening of TCRB CDR3 length was observed in type 1 diabetes patients in all four CD4+ subsets. Naive, central memory and regulatory TCRB repertoires appeared more similar among patients than among healthy donors. Because small numbers of individuals were included in the HLA sub-analyses, any influence of HLA type on TCRB rearrangement was left unresolved. PCR might favor shorter templates, but patient and control samples were amplified and corrected together, so any skew would affect both groups equally. At VDJ recombination sites, patients with type 1 diabetes made fewer insertions and deleted more nucleotides, a pattern implying thymic rearrangement abnormalities. Sequencing cDNA rather than genomic DNA could over-represent highly expressing activated cells, although activation and CD3 levels did not differ between groups.

Details on this clone: Its antigen target is currently unknown. No quality values exist for individual bases; no much larger clone is one base distant.

A single peripheral blood draw of approximately 110 mL on average was collected from each donor into heparinised tubes. A BD FACSAria II was used to sort naive, central memory, regulatory and stem cell-like memory CD4+ T cells with a panel that included CD45RO, CCR7, CD25, CD127, CD95 and CD27. All sorted populations exceeded 98% purity. PBMCs were isolated immediately by Lymphoprep density gradient centrifugation and stained directly without culture. So that batch effects would be minimized, each experiment stained and sorted samples in pairs, pairing one healthy donor with one patient. The entire amount of isolated RNA was reverse transcribed using the High Capacity cDNA Reverse Transcription Kit, so the sequenced TCRB transcripts were expressed ones. Naive, central memory and regulatory T cell samples underwent deep immunoSEQ sequencing, averaging roughly 3.4 million total reads per sample. Sorted cells were lysed in RLT buffer, and RNA was extracted using DNase-treated RNeasy Micro or Mini kits according to cell number. To prevent cross-contamination, each cell subset was processed individually, whereas patient and healthy donor samples were processed jointly. Using the immunoSEQ multiplex PCR, TCRB sequences were amplified from cDNA into 87-bp fragments spanning the CDR3 region. Amplicons were sequenced on the Illumina HiSeq platform. Under the source paper's analysis protocol: Synthetic template baselines were used to correct PCR bias computationally, reads within Hamming distance 2 were collapsed, and singletons that could not be merged were discarded. Reads were aligned against IMGT so that V, D and J genes, CDR3 length and insertions or deletions at six rearrangement sites could be assigned. Within each subset, clonotype counts were normalized to sorted cell number, and only after that were true diversity and Gini coefficients computed with the tcR R package. Repertoire sharing was quantified using the overlap coefficient calculated on TCRB nucleotide sequences. In TCRdb, the immuneACCESS table is reduced to in-frame sequences with V and J assigned. These tables do not hold every clone; where another copy was compared, an unresolved V gene accounts for under half, and the others remain unexplained. V and J calls and clone size are those listed in that table; D and trimming were worked out from the DNA. The table for this sample lists 140,000 to 150,000 clones; approximately 52% of them were counted only once. The top ten clones comprise under 0.5% of the sample.

The germline V gene specifies MGHDK as CDR1 and SYGVNS as CDR2. The CDR3 starts with the cysteine, ends with the phenylalanine, and has 12 residues. Only the CDR3 portion is preserved as DNA: 36 bases, with reading frame beginning at the first base. Trimmed from V: 8 bases; trimmed from J: 3 bases; junction bases lacking a gene match: 4. The V and J segments used are TRBV25-1 and TRBJ2-7, and TRBD1 aligns with 7 junction nucleotides. Sequences were obtained from Tregs from blood. The sample's cell subset or site label is to be understood as: regulatory CD4+ T cells. The clonotype was recovered from a young man in good health. CDR3 region: CASAGTDYEQYF. The DNA is TGTGCCAGCGCCGGGACAGACTACGAGCAGTACTTC.